This T cell receptor (beta chain) comes out of a study of regulatory T cells in long-lasting Graves disease. Arm-PCR of CDR3 regions with iRepertoire HTBI primers generated TCR beta libraries. TCRdb reanalysed the multiplex PCR reads using MiXCR and keeps one entry per CDR3 protein. The sample comprises under 400,000 distinct CDR3 sequences, roughly 17% of which are singletons, and about 32% rests with the top ten. This clonotype was recorded a few times. The time point is: newly diagnosed GD, antithyroid drugs for less than 3 months. Construction of the TCR library relied on RNA isolated from PBMCs. The V gene lost 3 bases and the J gene lost 8 bases, with 14 bases spanning the gap. The CDR3 runs to 13 residues. Looked up from germline, CDR1 is SGHAT and CDR2 is FQDESV (reference sequence). These data were also filed under a second study, of T cells in Graves' hyperthyroidism and ophthalmopathy. As reported in that work: Patients aged 18 to 65 with hyperthyroidism were newly diagnosed, with duration under 2 months.

This clonotype originated in a man aged 35 to 55 with Graves disease. This rearrangement joins TRBV11-1 to TRBJ2-7; the D gene is possibly TRBD1 (6 bases). The sequences come from peripheral blood mononuclear cells (PBMCs), collected at new diagnosis, from a patient treated with antithyroid drugs. The CDR3 DNA reads TGTGCCAGCAGCTTGGGGGCAGCCGGCAAGCAGTACTTC. It yields the protein CASSLGAAGKQYF.